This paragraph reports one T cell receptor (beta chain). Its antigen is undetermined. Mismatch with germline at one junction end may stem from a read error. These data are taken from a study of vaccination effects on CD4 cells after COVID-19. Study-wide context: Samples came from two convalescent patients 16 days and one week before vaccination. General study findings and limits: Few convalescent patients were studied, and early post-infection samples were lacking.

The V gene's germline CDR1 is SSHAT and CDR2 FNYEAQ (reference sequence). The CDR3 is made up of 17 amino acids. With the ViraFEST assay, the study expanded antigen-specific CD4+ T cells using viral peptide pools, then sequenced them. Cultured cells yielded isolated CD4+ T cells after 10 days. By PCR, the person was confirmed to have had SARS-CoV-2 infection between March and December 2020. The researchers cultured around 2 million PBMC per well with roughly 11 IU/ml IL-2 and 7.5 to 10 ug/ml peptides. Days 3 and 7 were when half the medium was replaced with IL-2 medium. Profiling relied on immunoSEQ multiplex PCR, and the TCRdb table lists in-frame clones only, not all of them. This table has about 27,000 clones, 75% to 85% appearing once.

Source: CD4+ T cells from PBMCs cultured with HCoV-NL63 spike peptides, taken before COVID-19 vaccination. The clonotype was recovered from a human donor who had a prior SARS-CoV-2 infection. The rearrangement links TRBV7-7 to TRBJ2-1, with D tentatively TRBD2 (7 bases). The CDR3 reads CASSLASGGRGGDEQFF. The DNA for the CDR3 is TGTGCTAGCAGCTTAGCTTCGGGGGGCCGTGGTGGGGATGAGCAGTTCTTC.